This T cell receptor beta chain was identified during a study of Graves' ophthalmopathy and Graves' hyperthyroidism. Study conclusions and caveats: In blood, most expanded thyroid clonotypes above 0.001 frequency were also detected.

A note on this clonotype: What it recognizes is unknown.

The sequenced template was RNA, covering the TCR beta CDR3 region. First-round RT-PCR employed HTBI primers, with a second-round multiplex PCR after it. MiXCR, run by TCRdb on the multiplex PCR reads, gives a single entry per CDR3 protein. The repertoire consists of about 370,000 distinct CDR3 sequences, with around 17% occurring once and the leading ten covering more than 1.5%. The CDR3 runs 14 residues. V dropped 3 bases and J dropped 4 bases, with 12 bases sitting between them. The germline CDR1 and CDR2 sequences are KGHSH and LQKENI. The rearrangement links TRBV18 to TRBJ2-5; a weak D match, TRBD2 (5 bases). The sample comprised peripheral blood. This receptor was identified in a woman between 18 and 29 years old with Graves' ophthalmopathy. The CDR3 coding sequence is TGTGCCAGCTCACCGGGATTAGGGAGAGAGACCCAGTACTTC. Its protein is CASSPGLGRETQYF. Full variable domain (outside the CDR3, taken from reference TRBV18 and TRBJ2-5): NAGVMQNPRHLVRRRGQEARLRCSPMKGHSHVYWYRQLPEEGLKFMVYLQKENIIDESGMPKERFSAEFPKEGPSILRIQQVVRGDSAAYFCASSPGLGRETQYFGPGTRLLVL.